This T cell receptor (beta chain) was captured in a study of shared clonotypes between healthy human individuals. The study, taken as a whole, reports: Clonotypes that were shared across a handful of donors made up approximately 5% of naive CD4 clonotypes.

The naive CD8 subset, CD45RO-negative cells positively selected for CCR7, excluded terminally differentiated effector memory CD45RA+ cells. Recent vaccinations or acute infections were absent in the healthy HIV-negative adult donors. Germline V gene sequence: CDR1 MGHRA, CDR2 YSYEKL. V was shortened by 4 bases and J by 0 bases, with 14 bases between the two germline ends. The CDR3 length is 16 residues. The sample holds one count of this clone. The antigen remains undetermined. The material for each subset, its genomic DNA, was split evenly across several immunoSEQ plates. Replicate PCRs for sorted subsets used 200 ng DNA; this equaled 25,000 to 30,000 T cell genomes. The data were produced by immunoSEQ multiplex PCR, yet TCRdb's version contains in-frame clones alone and is incomplete. The data hold 2 million to 2.5 million clones, with around 93% observed a single time.

The chain has TRBV4-1 and TRBJ2-3, with a weak D call TRBD2 (5 bases). The sequence was collected from a man between 18 and 35 years old in good health. Some clones in this sample may be carry-over from other donors' samples. The specimen sequenced was naive CD8+ T cells from PBMCs. CDR3 sequence (DNA): TGCGCCAGCAGCCTCGAGGGAACAGCTAGCACAGATACGCAGTATTTT. The encoded protein is CASSLEGTASTDTQYF.